The clone carrying this TCR beta chain appeared a few times. Its specificity is unknown. The sample's time point: persistent/refractory GD, antithyroid drugs over 5 years with positive TRAb. The TCR library was made from RNA extracted from PBMCs. Assembly of TCR beta libraries relied on iRepertoire HTBI primers together with Arm-PCR of CDR3 regions. MiXCR, run by TCRdb on the multiplex PCR reads, gives a single entry per CDR3 protein. The repertoire holds a few hundred thousand distinct CDR3 sequences, with roughly 20% as singletons. This specimen comes from a study of regulatory T cells in long-lasting Graves disease. The study's findings and limits: Persistent disease preferred TRBV28, TRBJ1-2 and TRBJ2-5; new disease, TRBV20-1 and TRBJ2-1.

CDR1 SGHTS and CDR2 YDEGEE come from the germline V gene. Trimming took 4 bases from V and 4 from J; bases not matched to a gene: 9. This CDR3 region has 15 residues. This sequence joins TRBV5-8 and TRBJ1-1; 8 positions match TRBD1. This TCR was recovered from a woman aged 40 to 50 with Graves disease. The sequenced sample was peripheral blood mononuclear cells (PBMCs), obtained when the disease was refractory, from a patient treated with antithyroid drugs. The chain's CDR3 is CASSPSDRVSTEAFF. CDR3 sequence (DNA): TGTGCCAGCAGCCCATCGGACAGGGTGTCCACTGAAGCTTTCTTT.